These 6 T cell receptor beta chains originate from one sample sequenced in a study of Graves' ophthalmopathy and Graves' hyperthyroidism. Transcripts of RNA were the source for amplifying TCR beta CDR3 regions. After a first-round RT-PCR with HTBI primers, a second-round multiplex PCR was run. TCRdb ran MiXCR on the multiplex PCR reads and lists one entry per CDR3 protein. The repertoire holds about 210,000 distinct CDR3 sequences, under 30% seen once, with 9.1% in the top ten. The material sequenced was peripheral blood. Every receptor here comes from a man between 50 and 59 years old with Graves' ophthalmopathy.

This clonotype was detected ten times or more. The rearrangement uses TRBV27 and TRBJ2-7; perhaps TRBD2 as D (6 bases). V lost 6 bases to trimming and J lost 3 bases, with 15 bases between them. The CDR3 runs 14 residues. Germline loops: CDR1 MNHEY, CDR2 SMNVEV (reference sequence). The CDR3 DNA is TGTGCCAGCAGAGGTGGCGGGACCGGCTACGAGCAGTACTTC. Protein product: CASRGGGTGYEQYF.

This clonotype was observed many times. This sequence joins TRBV3-1 and TRBJ2-2; 7 positions match TRBD1. The J segment lost 4 bases and the V segment lost 9 bases, leaving 8 bases of the junction unmatched. The germline gives CDR1 LGHDT, CDR2 YNNKEL (reference sequence). The CDR3 runs to 14 residues. The CDR3 sequence is CASSRGQTTGELFF. CDR3 DNA: TGTGCCAGTTCGAGGGGGCAGACCACCGGGGAGCTGTTTTTT.

In this sample, this clonotype turned up a few times. The V gene is TRBV11-2, the J gene TRBJ1-2, with D tentatively TRBD1 (6 bases). V was shortened by 5 bases and J by 0 bases, with 13 bases between the two germline ends. Germline-derived CDR1 and CDR2 are SGHAT and FQNNGV. The CDR3 spans 15 residues. The CDR3 reads CASSPRTAPNYGYTF. CDR3 nucleotide sequence: TGTGCCAGCAGCCCCCGGACAGCTCCTAACTATGGCTACACCTTC.

This clonotype was seen repeatedly, ten times or more. This chain joins TRBV11-2 and TRBJ2-7; 9 positions match TRBD1. The ends lost 0 bases at V and 6 bases at J; junction bases unmatched: 9. This CDR3 is built from 16 residues. Germline loops: CDR1 SGHAT, CDR2 FQNNGV. CDR3 nucleotide sequence: TGTGCCAGCAGCTTAGAGGGGACAGGGCAAGCCGGCGAGCAGTACTTC. Encoded protein: CASSLEGTGQAGEQYF.

The V gene is TRBV28, the J gene TRBJ1-6, with D perhaps TRBD1 (6 bases). CDR3 length equals 15 residues. CDR1 and CDR2 (germline): MDHEN, SYDVKM. Trimming left V 6 bases short and J 5 bases short, with 14 bases between. CDR3 loop: CASSVRQDHNSPLHF. The CDR3 nucleotides read TGTGCCAGCAGCGTTAGACAGGACCATAATTCACCCCTCCACTTT.

The chain couples TRBV6-5 to TRBJ1-1; D possibly corresponds to TRBD1 (6 bases). V lost 4 bases, J lost 6 bases, and 15 bases lay in between. Germline V gene sequence: CDR1 MNHEY, CDR2 SVGAGI. The CDR3 runs 14 residues. CDR3 sequence (DNA): TGTGCCAGCAGTTCCTCCCATTGGACAGCTGAAGCTTTCTTT. Residues: CASSSSHWTAEAFF.